This T cell receptor (beta chain) is from a study of control samples from healthy donors and cancer patients. Only in-frame clones appear in the TCRdb table, and some are missing; sequencing was by immunoSEQ multiplex PCR. Among about 120,000 clones listed, roughly 90% were seen once. What was sequenced was blood. This TCR came from a man aged 50 to 59 in good health.

CDR3 nucleotides: TGTGCCAGTACCTCCTACAGGGGGGGGTATCAGCCCCAGCATTTT. It encodes CASTSYRGGYQPQHF. The chain has TRBV19 and TRBJ1-5, with 8 bases that match TRBD1. Germline V gene data show CDR1 as LNHDA and CDR2 as SQIVND (reference sequence). Germline trimming cut 7 bases from V and 5 bases from J; bases unmatched to any gene: 10. This CDR3 has 15 amino acids.